This entry features one T cell receptor (beta chain) sequence. The source of the sample is a study of blood T cell repertoires in COVID-19. On the study more broadly: COVID-19 samples from acute and convalescent phases originated in the United States, Italy and Spain. Sample material is recorded as cDNA or gDNA derived from T cells, B-cell-depleted T cells, or PBMCs.

Germline V gene data show CDR1 as SGHTA and CDR2 as FQGNSA. V trimming: 1 base; J trimming: 1 base; junction bases outside the gene matches: 5. This CDR3 is 16 amino acids long. Original processing notes: Nucleated cell number was recorded as an estimate derived from reference gene primer amplification. Profiling relied on immunoSEQ multiplex PCR, and the TCRdb table lists in-frame clones only, not all of them. V, J and clone size are taken as reported in that table, and D and trimming were inferred from the DNA itself. The sample lists around 100,000 clones; about nine tenths were seen once. The gene calls are TRBV7-2 and TRBJ2-5, with 8 bases aligning to TRBD1. This TCR was sampled from a middle-aged man with active COVID-19. The material sequenced was peripheral blood. The CDR3 bases are TGTGCCAGCAGCTTAGGAGACAGGGGTCTCCAAGAGACCCAGTACTTC. Residues: CASSLGDRGLQETQYF.